This T cell receptor (beta chain) was captured by sequencing in a study of breast tumors, draining lymph nodes, adjacent tissues. The study, taken as a whole, reports: Compared with lymph nodes, tumors were less diverse; compared with nontumor tissue, more.

The CDR3 loop spans 15 amino acids. The V segment lost 4 bases and the J segment 7 bases; nucleotides outside the gene matches: 7. From germline, CDR1 is MDHEN and CDR2 SYDVKM. MiXCR, run by TCRdb on the multiplex PCR reads, gives a single entry per CDR3 protein. Of roughly 80,000 distinct CDR3 sequences in the sample, approximately 20% were seen once. The lymph nodes were axillary draining lymph nodes from breast cancer patients. A note on this clonotype: Its antigen remains unknown.

The sample consisted of axillary lymph node tissue. The chain carries TRBV28 and TRBJ1-2, with 12 bases matching TRBD1. This sequence was found in a female donor with breast cancer. Some clones in this sample may be carry-over from other donors' samples. CDR3 DNA sequence: TGTGCCAGCAGTTCCCCCGGGACAGGGGGCGCTGGCTACACCTTC. It specifies CASSSPGTGGAGYTF.